Included here is one T cell receptor (beta chain) sequence, with context. Researchers used 5'RACE with constant-segment primers to make TCR alpha and TCR beta cDNA libraries that carry sample barcodes and UMIs. Each CDR3 protein gets one entry after TCRdb re-called the 5' RACE reads with MiXCR. The table records more than 250,000 distinct CDR3 sequences, roughly 17% of them present only once. These data originate in a study of T-cell memory formation after mild COVID-19. V gave up 5 bases and J gave up 4 bases, with 9 bases separating them. This CDR3 is 14 amino acids long. This TCR was sampled from a man aged 18 to 29 who had mild COVID-19 (a few samples of this study predate the infection). Cell type and time point are not known. The chain couples TRBV12-3 or TRBV12-4 to TRBJ1-6; weak D call: TRBD1 (5 bases). Sequenced input: PBMCs or a T cell subset sorted from them (not recorded which). The DNA for the CDR3 is TGTGCCAGCAGTGGAACAGGTTATAATTCACCCCTCCACTTT. Its protein product is CASSGTGYNSPLHF.